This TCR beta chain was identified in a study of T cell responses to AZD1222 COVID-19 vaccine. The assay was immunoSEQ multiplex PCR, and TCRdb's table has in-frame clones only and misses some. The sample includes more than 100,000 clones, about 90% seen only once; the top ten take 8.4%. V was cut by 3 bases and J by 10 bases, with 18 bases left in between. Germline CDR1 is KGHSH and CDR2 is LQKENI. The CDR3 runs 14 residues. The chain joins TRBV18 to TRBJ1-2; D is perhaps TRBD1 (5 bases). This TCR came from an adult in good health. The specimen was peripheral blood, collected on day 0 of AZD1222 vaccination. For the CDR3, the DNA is TGTGCCAGCTCACCCACTAGACAGTCCTATCCCTACACCTTC. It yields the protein CASSPTRQSYPYTF.